Listed below are T cell receptor beta chains from one sample, sequenced in a study of blood T cell repertoires in COVID-19. The method was immunoSEQ multiplex PCR; TCRdb's version includes in-frame clones alone and lacks a portion of them. The sample has about 240,000 clones, 92% seen once. The sequenced material came from peripheral blood. Receptors were obtained from a man younger than 45 with COVID-19, enrolled during active disease. Each CDR3 is given with its conserved first and last residue. The order of the fields is D gene, V gene, J gene, CDR3 protein, CDR3 DNA. The D gene is left open where the match is weak.

d_call: TRBD1; v_call: TRBV29-1; j_call: TRBJ1-2; cdr3_aa: CSVSSRGDYGYTF; cdr3_nt: TGCAGCGTCTCCTCCAGGGGGGACTATGGCTACACCTTC
d_call: NA; v_call: TRBV6-6; j_call: TRBJ1-1; cdr3_aa: CASSRGPNTEAFF; cdr3_nt: TGTGCCAGCAGCCGGGGTCCGAACACTGAAGCTTTCTTT
d_call: NA; v_call: TRBV19; j_call: TRBJ1-3; cdr3_aa: CATRGGDLSGNTIYF; cdr3_nt: TGTGCCACAAGAGGGGGGGACTTATCGGGAAACACCATATATTTT
d_call: TRBD1; v_call: TRBV6-5; j_call: TRBJ1-2; cdr3_aa: CASSRDRVGGYTF; cdr3_nt: TGTGCCAGCAGTAGGGACAGGGTGGGTGGCTACACCTTC
d_call: NA; v_call: TRBV19; j_call: TRBJ1-3; cdr3_aa: CASKGLGGPGNTIYF; cdr3_nt: TGTGCCAGCAAAGGCCTGGGGGGGCCCGGAAACACCATATATTTT
d_call: TRBD2; v_call: TRBV5-1; j_call: TRBJ2-1; cdr3_aa: CASEERGDSSYNEQFF; cdr3_nt: TGCGCCAGCGAAGAGCGGGGGGACTCCTCCTACAATGAGCAGTTCTTC
d_call: TRBD2; v_call: TRBV3-1/TRBV3-2; j_call: TRBJ2-3; cdr3_aa: CASSRGTSGGAGTDTQYF; cdr3_nt: TGTGCCAGCAGCCGCGGGACTAGCGGGGGGGCCGGCACAGATACGCAGTATTTT
d_call: TRBD1; v_call: TRBV7-3; j_call: TRBJ2-2; cdr3_aa: CASSLPGQGANTGELFF; cdr3_nt: TGTGCCAGCAGCTTACCCGGACAGGGTGCGAACACCGGGGAGCTGTTTTTT
d_call: NA; v_call: TRBV15; j_call: TRBJ2-7; cdr3_aa: CATSREKGSYEQYF; cdr3_nt: TGTGCCACCAGCAGAGAAAAGGGGTCCTACGAGCAGTACTTC
d_call: TRBD1; v_call: TRBV2; j_call: TRBJ1-5; cdr3_aa: CASSEGQGGQPQHF; cdr3_nt: TGTGCCAGCAGTGAGGGACAGGGAGGACAGCCCCAGCATTTT
d_call: TRBD1; v_call: TRBV6-5; j_call: TRBJ1-6; cdr3_aa: CASSYSGQGANSPLHF; cdr3_nt: TGTGCCAGCAGTTACTCGGGCCAGGGGGCGAATTCACCCCTCCACTTT
d_call: NA; v_call: TRBV29-1; j_call: TRBJ2-5; cdr3_aa: CSVGLNAGQETQYF; cdr3_nt: TGCAGCGTTGGCCTCAATGCAGGGCAAGAGACCCAGTACTTC
d_call: NA; v_call: TRBV7-2; j_call: TRBJ2-7; cdr3_aa: CASSLEAVSSYEQYF; cdr3_nt: TGTGCCAGCAGCTTAGAGGCGGTGAGCTCCTACGAGCAGTACTTC
d_call: NA; v_call: TRBV11-2; j_call: TRBJ1-2; cdr3_aa: CASSLSTGGQGYTF; cdr3_nt: TGTGCCAGCAGCTTAAGTACCGGGGGTCAAGGCTACACCTTC
d_call: NA; v_call: TRBV15; j_call: TRBJ2-7; cdr3_aa: CATSLRRSLRDEQYF; cdr3_nt: TGTGCCACCAGCTTAAGACGGAGCTTACGAGACGAGCAGTACTTC
d_call: NA; v_call: TRBV7-6; j_call: TRBJ1-5; cdr3_aa: CASSPLSEGNQPQHF; cdr3_nt: TGTGCCAGCAGCCCTTTGTCGGAGGGCAATCAGCCCCAGCATTTT
d_call: TRBD1; v_call: TRBV30; j_call: TRBJ1-5; cdr3_aa: CAWSRTGDDQPQHF; cdr3_nt: TGTGCCTGGAGTCGGACAGGGGATGATCAGCCCCAGCATTTT
d_call: NA; v_call: TRBV5-1; j_call: TRBJ2-6; cdr3_aa: CASSGGDRGLAFSGANVLTF; cdr3_nt: TGCGCCAGCAGCGGCGGGGACCGGGGTTTAGCGTTCTCTGGGGCCAACGTCCTGACTTTC
d_call: TRBD1; v_call: TRBV7-2; j_call: TRBJ1-5; cdr3_aa: CASTSTGRSNQPQHF; cdr3_nt: TGTGCCAGCACCTCGACAGGGAGGAGCAATCAGCCCCAGCATTTT
d_call: NA; v_call: TRBV7-3; j_call: TRBJ1-4; cdr3_aa: CASSLNGGSNEKLFF; cdr3_nt: TGTGCCAGCAGCTTAAATGGCGGGAGTAATGAAAAACTGTTTTTT
d_call: TRBD1; v_call: TRBV18; j_call: TRBJ2-2; cdr3_aa: CASSRSPPGQGRPTNTGELFF; cdr3_nt: TGTGCCAGCTCACGCTCCCCTCCGGGACAGGGCCGGCCCACTAACACCGGGGAGCTGTTTTTT
d_call: TRBD1; v_call: TRBV19; j_call: TRBJ2-7; cdr3_aa: CASSPGQGPYEQYF; cdr3_nt: TGTGCCAGTTCTCCGGGACAGGGTCCCTACGAGCAGTACTTC
d_call: TRBD1; v_call: TRBV5-1; j_call: TRBJ2-1; cdr3_aa: CASRPGQGSSYNEQFF; cdr3_nt: TGCGCCAGCAGGCCAGGACAGGGCAGCTCCTACAATGAGCAGTTCTTC
d_call: NA; v_call: TRBV6-5; j_call: TRBJ2-2; cdr3_aa: CASSYFRNTGELFF; cdr3_nt: TGTGCCAGCAGTTACTTCCGTAACACCGGGGAGCTGTTTTTT